The 30 T cell receptor beta chains reported below all come from one sample, sequenced in a study of blood T cell repertoires in COVID-19. Profiling relied on immunoSEQ multiplex PCR, and the TCRdb table lists in-frame clones only, not all of them. This sample has approximately 490,000 clones; roughly nine tenths occur once, and the top ten carry 0.7%. The material sequenced was PBMCs or T cells enriched from blood (not recorded which). The receptors were gathered from a woman between 18 and 30 years old who had recovered from COVID-19.

The chain joins TRBV27 to TRBJ2-7; D possibly corresponds to TRBD2 (5 bases). There are 14 residues in the CDR3. The V and J ends lost 6 bases and 7 bases respectively, with 19 bases between them. Germline assignment: CDR1 MNHEY and CDR2 SMNVEV (reference sequence). This CDR3 reads CASRPLSSLEEQYF. The CDR3 bases are TGTGCCAGCAGGCCCCTATCTAGCTTGGAAGAGCAGTACTTC.

The count of this clone is one. The CDR3 DNA sequence: TGTGCCTGGTCGACGGGAACTGCGAATGAAAAACTGTTTTTT. Protein sequence: CAWSTGTANEKLFF. The chain joins TRBV30 to TRBJ1-4, with D hard to call. This CDR3 spans 14 amino acids. Germline CDR1 and CDR2: GTSNPN and SVGIG (reference sequence). With 5 bases removed from V and 5 bases from J, the gap between germline ends came to 15 bases.

The chain links TRBV5-1 to TRBJ1-2; 12 bases agree with TRBD1. The J segment lost 8 bases and the V segment lost 4 bases, leaving 9 bases of the junction unmatched. This CDR3 is 15 amino acids long. Germline V gene data show CDR1 as SGHRS and CDR2 as YFSETQ. For the CDR3, the DNA is TGCGCCAGCAGCCTACCGGGACAGGGGGCGGAAGGCTACACCTTC. Protein product: CASSLPGQGAEGYTF.

In nucleotides, the CDR3 is TGTGCCAGCAGTTACGGTCCAGGGAACGAGCAGTACTTC. This sequence encodes CASSYGPGNEQYF. The V gene is TRBV6-6, the J gene TRBJ2-7; the D gene is possibly TRBD1 (5 bases). This CDR3 spans 13 amino acids. Per germline, CDR1 MNHNY and CDR2 SVGAGI (reference sequence). Trimming took 2 bases from V and 5 from J, leaving 10 bases between them.

The J gene is TRBJ1-1, the V gene TRBV18; 7 nucleotides line up with TRBD1. The germline V gene has CDR1 KGHSH and CDR2 LQKENI. The CDR3 consists of 14 residues. The V segment lost 5 bases and the J segment 3 bases; nucleotides outside the gene matches: 6. The CDR3 DNA sequence: TGTGCCAGCTCAGACCGACAGGGTGACACTGAAGCTTTCTTT. Translating gives CASSDRQGDTEAFF.

V is TRBV3-1 (or the pseudogene TRBV3-2) and J is TRBJ2-5; TRBD2 might be the D (6 bases). Trimming shortened V by 5 bases and J by 5 bases, and 24 bases separated the two germline ends. Germline V lookup: CDR1 LGHDT, CDR2 YNNKEL (reference sequence). The CDR3 has 17 residues. The DNA for the CDR3 is TGTGCCAGCAGCGCCGAATGGGGGGATCTAAGAATGGAGACCCAGTACTTC. It codes for CASSAEWGDLRMETQYF.

The V call is TRBV2, the J call TRBJ1-2, with unresolved D. In germline, CDR1 is SNHLY, CDR2 FYNNEI. The length of the CDR3 is 14 residues. Trimming shortened V by 0 bases and J by 1 base, and 6 bases separated the two germline ends. Here the CDR3 reads CASSEARNNYGYTF. The CDR3 nucleotides are TGTGCCAGCAGTGAAGCGCGGAATAACTATGGCTACACCTTC. Variable domain in full (rest from reference TRBV2 and TRBJ1-2): EPEVTQTPSHQVTQMGQEVILRCVPISNHLYFYWYRQILGQKVEFLVSFYNNEISEKSEIFDDQFSVERPDGSNFTLKIRSTKLEDSAMYFCASSEARNNYGYTFGSGTRLTVV.

This rearrangement joins TRBV10-2 to TRBJ2-7; TRBD2 aligns across 8 bases. The germline V gene encodes CDR1 WSHSY and CDR2 SAAADI. CDR3 length: 14 amino acids. The V gene end was trimmed by 9 bases and the J gene end by 0 bases; junction bases not matched to a gene: 7. CDR3 nucleotides: TGCGCCAGTAAGGCAAGCGGGGGCTCCTACGAGCAGTACTTC. Translating it yields CASKASGGSYEQYF.

The chain employs TRBV9 and TRBJ1-1; unclear D gene. Germline-derived CDR1 and CDR2 are SGDLS and YYNGEE. Trimming shortened V by 1 base and J by 4 bases, and 14 bases separated the two germline ends. The CDR3 is made up of 15 amino acids. CDR3 protein: CASSVLGLSGTEAFF. CDR3 DNA: TGTGCCAGCAGCGTACTCGGACTCTCGGGCACTGAAGCTTTCTTT. Full variable domain (remainder filled in from reference TRBV9 and TRBJ1-1): DSGVTQTPKHLITATGQRVTLRCSPRSGDLSVYWYQQSLDQGLQFLIQYYNGEERAKGNILERFSAQQFPDLHSELNLSSLELGDSALYFCASSVLGLSGTEAFFGQGTRLTVV.

V is TRBV27 and J is TRBJ2-5; no definite D call. The CDR3 length is 13 residues. Trimming shortened V by 3 bases and J by 2 bases, and 7 bases separated the two germline ends. Germline V gene lookup returns CDR1 MNHEY and CDR2 SMNVEV (reference sequence). CDR3 nucleotides: TGTGCCAGCAGTTTGGGCAGACAAGAGACCCAGTACTTC. This translates into CASSLGRQETQYF.

This chain's CDR3 is CASSVREAEQFF. Here the CDR3 DNA reads TGTGCCAGCAGCGTACGGGAGGCTGAGCAGTTCTTC. The V gene is TRBV9, the J gene TRBJ2-1; the match to TRBD2 covers 7 bases. Germline V gene lookup returns CDR1 SGDLS and CDR2 YYNGEE. J was trimmed by 9 bases and V by 1 base; bases with no gene match: 1. The CDR3 contains 12 residues.

This sequence joins TRBV30 and TRBJ1-2, with D possibly matching TRBD1 (5 bases). Trimming removed 3 bases at V and 3 bases at J, with 14 bases between. Per germline, CDR1 GTSNPN and CDR2 SVGIG (reference sequence). The CDR3 runs 14 residues. The CDR3 DNA is TGTGCCTGGAGCAATCGGGGGAGGGACTATGGCTACACCTTC. Encoded protein: CAWSNRGRDYGYTF.

This clone was counted once. The V call is TRBV5-1, the J call TRBJ1-6; TRBD1 agrees at 9 bases. The CDR3 totals 14 residues. V lost 5 bases and J lost 9; bases outside the gene matches: 6. The germline V gene encodes CDR1 SGHRS and CDR2 YFSETQ. The CDR3 region is CASRGGQGPSPLHF. As DNA, the CDR3 is TGCGCCAGCAGGGGGGGACAGGGACCTTCACCCCTCCACTTT.

V is TRBV27 and J is TRBJ1-2; 8 bases agree with TRBD1. The CDR3 has 15 amino acids. V lost 7 bases to trimming and J lost 2 bases; unmatched junction nucleotides: 9. In germline, CDR1 is MNHEY, CDR2 SMNVEV (reference sequence). CDR3 DNA: TGTGCCAGCATTTCATTTGGACAGGGCAACTATGGCTACACCTTC. Translation: CASISFGQGNYGYTF.

This sequence joins TRBV6-5 and TRBJ2-5; TRBD2 agrees at 8 bases. Unmatched junction bases numbered 4, after V lost 6 bases and J lost 4 bases. Looked up from germline, CDR1 is MNHEY and CDR2 is SVGAGI. The CDR3 contains 13 residues. This chain's CDR3 is CASRASGGETQYF. The CDR3 DNA sequence: TGTGCCAGCAGAGCCAGCGGGGGAGAGACCCAGTACTTC.

The chain is built from TRBV4-1 and TRBJ2-7; TRBD1 might be the D (5 bases). Germline values: CDR1 MGHRA, CDR2 YSYEKL. The CDR3 has 14 amino acids. Trimming stripped 1 base from V and 5 bases from J, with 12 bases between. CDR3 bases: TGCGCCAGCAGCCAAGTAGGGGCTAAGGACGAGCAGTACTTC. This encodes CASSQVGAKDEQYF.

This chain joins TRBV12-5 and TRBJ2-1; 13 bases are shared with TRBD2. Germline V gene lookup returns CDR1 LGHNT and CDR2 FRNRAP. With V trimmed by 0 bases and J by 9 bases, 5 bases remained unmatched. There are 16 residues in the CDR3. CDR3 nucleotide sequence: TGTGCTAGTGGTTTGGTCACTAGCGGGGGGGGCAGTGAGCAGTTCTTC. Protein product: CASGLVTSGGGSEQFF.

The chain uses TRBV30 and TRBJ1-5, with a tentative D call TRBD1 (5 bases). Between the trimmed V and J ends, which lost 1 base and 4 bases, there was a span of 11 bases. The CDR3 is 14 amino acids. In germline, CDR1 is GTSNPN, CDR2 SVGIG (reference sequence). DNA for the CDR3: TGTGCCTGGAGTGGCGACAGCACTAATCAGCCCCAGCATTTT. It is translated as CAWSGDSTNQPQHF.

V and J are TRBV27 and TRBJ2-1, with 10 bases fitting TRBD1. Germline V gene sequence: CDR1 MNHEY, CDR2 SMNVEV (reference sequence). V lost 8 bases to trimming and J lost 7 bases; unmatched junction nucleotides: 5. The CDR3 has 13 amino acids. The CDR3 is CASRRGQGNEQFF. CDR3 nucleotide sequence: TGTGCCAGCCGGCGGGGACAGGGGAATGAGCAGTTCTTC.

The chain recombines TRBV6-5 with TRBJ1-2; D not resolved. Germline CDR1 reads MNHEY; CDR2 reads SVGAGI. V lost 6 bases, J lost 4 bases, and 15 bases lay in between. This CDR3 has 14 amino acids. The DNA of the CDR3 is TGTGCCAGCAGGCCCGATGGGCGCTCCTATGGCTACACCTTC. This sequence encodes CASRPDGRSYGYTF.

This chain uses TRBV25-1 with TRBJ1-2; possibly TRBD1 for D (6 bases). Germline V gene sequence: CDR1 MGHDK, CDR2 SYGVNS. The V end lost 2 bases, the J end lost 5 bases, and 9 bases lay between the germline ends. This CDR3 is built from 13 residues. The DNA for the CDR3 is TGTGCCAGCAGTGAACGCAGGGGTTATGGCTACACCTTC. Protein sequence: CASSERRGYGYTF.

The chain is built from TRBV2 and TRBJ1-5; D remains unclear. V lost 1 base, J lost 6 bases, and 16 bases lay in between. Germline lookup yields CDR1 SNHLY and CDR2 FYNNEI. The CDR3 runs 16 residues. Written as DNA, the CDR3 is TGTGCCAGCAGTGAAGTCCAGGCTAGCGTCGGTCAGCCCCAGCATTTT. It encodes CASSEVQASVGQPQHF.

This chain's CDR3 is CASSLGLAGMKETQYF. The CDR3 DNA follows: TGTGCCAGCAGCTTGGGACTAGCGGGGATGAAAGAGACCCAGTACTTC. V and J are TRBV5-4 and TRBJ2-5, with 11 bases identical to TRBD2. Germline values: CDR1 SGHNT, CDR2 YYREEE (reference sequence). The CDR3 loop spans 16 amino acids. V gave up 0 bases and J gave up 3 bases; unmatched junction bases: 4.

This clone showed up just a few times. J is TRBJ1-2 and V is TRBV2, with TRBD1 matching 7 bases. CDR3 length: 14 amino acids. CDR1 SNHLY and CDR2 FYNNEI come from the germline V gene. With V trimmed by 5 bases and J by 0 bases, 3 bases remained unmatched. For the CDR3, the DNA is TGTGCCAGCAGTCCAGGGGGAACTAACTATGGCTACACCTTC. Amino acid sequence: CASSPGGTNYGYTF.

The chain joins TRBV4-2 to TRBJ1-2; 8 bases are shared with TRBD1. The CDR3 sequence is 15 residues long. Germline values: CDR1 LGHNA, CDR2 YNFKEQ. The V segment lost 3 bases and the J segment 7 bases; nucleotides outside the gene matches: 10. In DNA, the CDR3 is TGTGCCAGCAGCCAGGGGGGGCAGGGGGCAAGTGGCTACACCTTC. It encodes CASSQGGQGASGYTF.

The chain is built from TRBV7-2 and TRBJ2-1, with D perhaps TRBD2 (6 bases). Germline V gene sequence: CDR1 SGHTA, CDR2 FQGNSA. Trimming left V 4 bases short and J 10 bases short, with 14 bases between. This CDR3 comprises 13 residues. The CDR3 nucleotides are TGTGCCAGCAGCTCACCAGGGAGGAGGGAGCAGTTCTTC. Amino acid sequence: CASSSPGRREQFF.

This clone was seen only once. The chain joins TRBV7-9 to TRBJ2-1; weak D call: TRBD2 (6 bases). Germline values: CDR1 SEHNR, CDR2 FQNEAQ (reference sequence). V lost 2 bases, J lost 8 bases, and 19 bases lay in between. The CDR3 is made up of 16 amino acids. For the CDR3, the DNA is TGTGCCAGCAGCTTAAAGGTCGGAGGGTTGCGGGATGAGCAGTTCTTC. It codes for CASSLKVGGLRDEQFF. The entire variable domain, with the rest obtained from reference TRBV7-9 and TRBJ2-1, is as follows: DTGVSQNPRHKITKRGQNVTFRCDPISEHNRLYWYRQTLGQGPEFLTYFQNEAQLEKSRLLSDRFSAERPKGSFSTLEIQRTEQGDSAMYLCASSLKVGGLRDEQFFGPGTRLTVL.

The CDR3: CASSFRVEDSPLHF. CDR3 nucleotides: TGTGCCAGCAGTTTCAGGGTTGAGGATTCACCCCTCCACTTT. V is TRBV27 and J is TRBJ1-6; tentative D call: TRBD1 (5 bases). CDR1 and CDR2 from the germline V gene are MNHEY and SMNVEV (reference sequence). The V gene lost 3 bases and the J gene lost 8 bases, with 11 bases spanning the gap. The CDR3 runs 14 residues.

The rearrangement uses TRBV18 and TRBJ2-5; TRBD1 agrees at 9 bases. Germline V CDR1 and CDR2: KGHSH, LQKENI. V lost 3 bases and J lost 4; bases outside the gene matches: 6. This CDR3 contains 15 residues. The DNA of the CDR3 is TGTGCCAGCTCACCCACTACAGGGGGCTCAGAGACCCAGTACTTC. Its translation: CASSPTTGGSETQYF.

V is TRBV5-4 and J is TRBJ2-5; D possibly corresponds to TRBD1 (6 bases). The CDR3 covers 15 residues. V dropped 6 bases and J dropped 4 bases, with 19 bases sitting between them. CDR1 and CDR2 (germline): SGHNT, YYREEE (reference sequence). The CDR3 coding sequence is TGTGCCAGCACCCCCCACCAGGGGTTCGGAGAGACCCAGTACTTC. Translation: CASTPHQGFGETQYF. The full variable domain, in which reference TRBV5-4 and TRBJ2-5 provide the parts outside the CDR3, is ETGVTQSPTHLIKTRGQQVTLRCSSQSGHNTVSWYQQALGQGPQFIFQYYREEENGRGNFPPRFSGLQFPNYSSELNVNALELDDSALYLCASTPHQGFGETQYFGPGTRLLVL.